This T cell receptor beta chain stems from a study of regulatory dendritic cells for organ transplantation. The overall study: Day 6 dendritic cell cultures were stimulated with LPS.

This clone was picked up one time. Its antigen is not known. Study-wide results and caveats: Regulatory dendritic cells appeared to expand memory CD8+ clones less than mature ones. Naive CD4+ and CD8+ repertoires were highly diverse; memory CD8+ was most oligoclonal.

This table comes from immunoSEQ multiplex PCR, and its TCRdb copy is limited to in-frame clones, with some not included. The sample includes around 21,000 clones, about 85% of them seen just once. The CDR3 length is 12 residues. Germline V lookup: CDR1 SQVTM, CDR2 ANQGSEA. Trimming removed 4 bases at V and 3 bases at J, with 9 bases between. CFSE-labeled sorted T cells met regulatory or mature dendritic cells for four to five days. CD4+ or CD8+ T cells were sorted as naive CD45RA+ or memory CD45RO+. The chain links TRBV29-1 to TRBJ2-5; D possibly corresponds to TRBD1 (5 bases). The sample was naive CD4+ T cells from blood cultured with dendritic cells. This sample's subset: CD45RA+ naive T cells. This receptor was taken from a human donor in good health. The CDR3 region is CSVATGKETQYF. In nucleotides, the CDR3 is TGCAGCGTTGCCACAGGCAAAGAGACCCAGTACTTC.